A selection of T cell receptor beta chains follows, all from one sample in a study of blood T cell repertoires in COVID-19. Profiling relied on immunoSEQ multiplex PCR, and the TCRdb table lists in-frame clones only, not all of them. The sample contains roughly 140,000 clones, over 70% of which appear only once. The sample taken for sequencing was PBMCs or T cells enriched from blood (not recorded which). The receptor source for this set is a man aged 50-60 years in a cohort exposed to, infected with or recovered from COVID-19 (not recorded which). The CDR3 runs from the conserved cysteine through the conserved F or W. Fields, in order: clone size, J gene, CDR3 length, D gene, V gene, CDR3 DNA, CDR3 protein. The D gene is left open where the match is weak. Some rows mark clone size as missing; the rest say once, few, many or name a class of expanded clone.

size: NA; J: TRBJ2-3; length: 17; D: TRBD2; V: TRBV11-2; DNA: TGTGCCAGCAGCTCGGGGACTAGCGGGGGGACCACAGATACGCAGTATTTT; CDR3: CASSSGTSGGTTDTQYF
size: NA; J: TRBJ1-4; length: 13; D: NA; V: TRBV10-3; DNA: TGTGCCATCTCGGAGTCAACTAATGAAAAACTGTTTTTT; CDR3: CAISESTNEKLFF
size: NA; J: TRBJ2-3; length: 11; D: NA; V: TRBV11-2; DNA: TGTGCCAGCAGCCCGACAGATACGCAGTATTTT; CDR3: CASSPTDTQYF
size: NA; J: TRBJ2-3; length: 16; D: TRBD2; V: TRBV3-1/TRBV3-2; DNA: TGTGCCAGCAGCCAAGCTCTAGCGGGCAACACAGATACGCAGTATTTT; CDR3: CASSQALAGNTDTQYF
size: NA; J: TRBJ2-3; length: 13; D: TRBD2; V: TRBV13; DNA: TGTGCCAGCGAAACTAGCGGCACAGATACGCAGTATTTT; CDR3: CASETSGTDTQYF
size: NA; J: TRBJ2-5; length: 15; D: NA; V: TRBV7-7; DNA: TGTGCCAGCAGCTTAGACGGGACATCTCAAGAGACCCAGTACTTC; CDR3: CASSLDGTSQETQYF
size: NA; J: TRBJ1-3; length: 15; D: NA; V: TRBV3-1/TRBV3-2; DNA: TGTGCCAGCAGCCAAGTGAGGGCGGTCGGGGACACCATATATTTT; CDR3: CASSQVRAVGDTIYF
size: NA; J: TRBJ1-2; length: 16; D: TRBD1; V: TRBV19; DNA: TGTGCCAGTAGTATAATGAGGGGGCGGAGTAGAGATGGCTACACCTTC; CDR3: CASSIMRGRSRDGYTF
size: few; J: TRBJ1-5; length: 15; D: NA; V: TRBV6-5; DNA: TGTGCCAGCACCCCGGGGGGAGGTAGCAATCAGCCCCAGCATTTT; CDR3: CASTPGGGSNQPQHF
size: few; J: TRBJ2-7; length: 12; D: NA; V: TRBV7-9; DNA: TGTGCCAGCAGCTTAGTGGGGAGCGAGCAGTACTTC; CDR3: CASSLVGSEQYF
size: NA; J: TRBJ1-1; length: 14; D: NA; V: TRBV4-1; DNA: TGCGCCAGCAGCCTCAGACTTGGAGGGGAAGGGGCTTTCTTT; CDR3: CASSLRLGGEGAFF
size: NA; J: TRBJ2-3; length: 13; D: NA; V: TRBV10-1; DNA: TGCGCCAGCAGTGTAGCAGGCACAGATACGCAGTATTTT; CDR3: CASSVAGTDTQYF
size: NA; J: TRBJ1-1; length: 14; D: TRBD1; V: TRBV19; DNA: TGTGCCAGTGGGACAGGGGGACTGAACACTGAAGCTTTCTTT; CDR3: CASGTGGLNTEAFF
size: few; J: TRBJ2-7; length: 14; D: TRBD2; V: TRBV3-1/TRBV3-2; DNA: TGTGCCAGCAACGATGCGGGAGGGCCTCGTGAGCAGTACTTC; CDR3: CASNDAGGPREQYF
size: NA; J: TRBJ2-4; length: 15; D: NA; V: TRBV7-9; DNA: TGTGCCAGCAGTTTTAATACAGGGCTTAAAAACATTCAGTACTTC; CDR3: CASSFNTGLKNIQYF
size: NA; J: TRBJ1-2; length: 15; D: TRBD1; V: TRBV7-9; DNA: TGTGCCAGCAGCCCACAGGGGAAGGAGGACTATGGCTACACCTTC; CDR3: CASSPQGKEDYGYTF
size: once; J: TRBJ2-1; length: 18; D: TRBD2; V: TRBV5-8; DNA: TGTGCCAGCAGCTTAGGGACTAGCGGGTTGGACCTCTACAATGAGCAGTTCTTC; CDR3: CASSLGTSGLDLYNEQFF
size: NA; J: TRBJ1-6; length: 13; D: NA; V: TRBV30; DNA: TGTGCCTGGACGCGGGAAGGTTATTCACCCCTCCACTTT; CDR3: CAWTREGYSPLHF
size: once; J: TRBJ1-2; length: 12; D: NA; V: TRBV5-1; DNA: TGCGCCAGCAGCTTCACAGGCTATGGCTACACCTTC; CDR3: CASSFTGYGYTF
size: NA; J: TRBJ2-7; length: 16; D: NA; V: TRBV10-3; DNA: TGTGCCATCAGTGAGTCGATGGCGGAAACTGGTGGCGAGCAGTACTTC; CDR3: CAISESMAETGGEQYF
size: NA; J: TRBJ2-3; length: 13; D: NA; V: TRBV6-2/TRBV6-3; DNA: TGTGCCAGCAGTTACTCCGGACTCGACGGGCAGTATTTT; CDR3: CASSYSGLDGQYF
size: NA; J: TRBJ1-1; length: 13; D: TRBD1; V: TRBV6-5; DNA: TGTGCCAGCAGCCGGGACAGGGGGCGGGAGGCTTTCTTT; CDR3: CASSRDRGREAFF
size: NA; J: TRBJ2-1; length: 15; D: TRBD1; V: TRBV15; DNA: TGTGCCACCAGATATCCGGGACAGCCCTACAATGAGCAGTTCTTC; CDR3: CATRYPGQPYNEQFF
size: NA; J: TRBJ2-7; length: 14; D: TRBD1; V: TRBV19; DNA: TGTGCCAGTAGTATTGGGACAGGGGCCTACGAGCAGTACTTC; CDR3: CASSIGTGAYEQYF
size: NA; J: TRBJ1-2; length: 11; D: NA; V: TRBV12-5; DNA: TGTGCTAGTGGTTCGACTTATGGGACTTCCTTC; CDR3: CASGSTYGTSF
size: NA; J: TRBJ2-5; length: 13; D: NA; V: TRBV5-6; DNA: TGTGCCAGCAGTATACCAGGGTTAGAGACCCAGTACTTC; CDR3: CASSIPGLETQYF
size: NA; J: TRBJ2-1; length: 16; D: TRBD1; V: TRBV7-8; DNA: TGTGCCAGCAGCTTTCCCGGGACAGGGTCCTACAATGAGCAGTTCTTC; CDR3: CASSFPGTGSYNEQFF
size: once; J: TRBJ1-5; length: 14; D: TRBD1; V: TRBV18; DNA: TGTGCCAGCTCACCAGGGACAGGAAATCAGCCCCAGCATTTT; CDR3: CASSPGTGNQPQHF